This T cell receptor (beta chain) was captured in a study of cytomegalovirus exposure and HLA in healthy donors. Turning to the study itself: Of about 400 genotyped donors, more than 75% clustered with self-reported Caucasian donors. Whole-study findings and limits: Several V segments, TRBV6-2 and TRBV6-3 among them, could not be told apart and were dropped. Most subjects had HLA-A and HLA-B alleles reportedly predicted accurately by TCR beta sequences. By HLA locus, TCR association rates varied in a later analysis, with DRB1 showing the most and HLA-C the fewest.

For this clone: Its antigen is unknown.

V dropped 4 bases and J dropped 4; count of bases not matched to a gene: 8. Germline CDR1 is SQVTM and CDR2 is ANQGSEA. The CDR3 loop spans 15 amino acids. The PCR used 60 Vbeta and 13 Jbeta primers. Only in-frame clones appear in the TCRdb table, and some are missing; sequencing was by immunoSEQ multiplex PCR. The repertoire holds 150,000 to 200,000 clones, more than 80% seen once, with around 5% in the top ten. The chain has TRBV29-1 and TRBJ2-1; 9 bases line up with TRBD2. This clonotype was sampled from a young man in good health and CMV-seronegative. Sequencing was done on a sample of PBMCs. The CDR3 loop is CSVGLRLADYNEQFF. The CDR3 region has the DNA TGCAGCGTTGGCTTAAGACTAGCGGATTACAATGAGCAGTTCTTC.